A selection of T cell receptor beta chains follows, all from one sample in a study of blood T cell repertoires in COVID-19. This table comes from immunoSEQ multiplex PCR, and its TCRdb copy is limited to in-frame clones, with some not included. The data contain about 170,000 clones, more than 75% of them singletons. The sequenced sample consisted of peripheral blood. These TCRs come from a man in his 70s with acute or convalescent COVID-19. CDR3s include the opening cysteine and the closing phenylalanine or tryptophan. A D gene is named only where the DNA matches it firmly. A row's size may be missing; if present it is once, few, many or a size class.

j_call v_call clone_size d_call cdr3_aa cdr3_nt
TRBJ1-4 TRBV27 - TRBD1 CASSLGQGRFEKLFF TGTGCCAGCAGTTTAGGACAGGGGCGGTTTGAAAAACTGTTTTTT
TRBJ2-7 TRBV15 - - CATSRGRTARDEQYF TGTGCCACCAGCAGAGGGAGAACAGCACGGGATGAGCAGTACTTC
TRBJ2-1 TRBV5-1 - TRBD2 CASSLSGSPSYNEQFF TGCGCCAGCAGCTTAAGCGGGAGTCCCTCCTACAATGAGCAGTTCTTC
TRBJ2-7 TRBV5-5 - TRBD2 CASSERELYEQYF TGTGCCAGCAGTGAGCGGGAGTTATACGAGCAGTACTTC
TRBJ2-7 TRBV5-1 once TRBD2 CASSWTSTSYEQYF TGCGCCAGCAGCTGGACTAGCACCTCCTACGAGCAGTACTTC
TRBJ2-7 TRBV4-1 - - CASSLGILGGSSEQYF TGCGCCAGCAGCCTCGGCATACTTGGGGGGTCTTCAGAGCAGTACTTC
TRBJ2-7 TRBV7-8 - - CASSLNPFYEQYF TGTGCCAGCAGCTTAAATCCTTTCTACGAGCAGTACTTC
TRBJ1-2 TRBV19 - - CASRLRGFYGYTF TGTGCCAGTAGACTCAGAGGGTTCTATGGCTACACCTTC
TRBJ1-1 TRBV2 - TRBD1 CASSEDRGRTEAFF TGTGCCAGCAGCGAGGACAGGGGAAGGACTGAAGCTTTCTTT
TRBJ1-5 TRBV9 - TRBD1 CASSAPGTVNQPQHF TGTGCCAGCAGCGCGCCTGGGACAGTAAATCAGCCCCAGCATTTT
TRBJ2-1 TRBV27 - - CASSGGSYNEQFF TGTGCCAGTAGCGGAGGCTCCTACAATGAGCAGTTCTTC
TRBJ1-5 TRBV6-5 - - CASSQGGASQPQHF TGTGCCAGCAGCCAAGGAGGGGCGAGTCAGCCCCAGCATTTT
TRBJ2-5 TRBV3-1/TRBV3-2 - TRBD1 CASGSTGAGETQYF TGTGCCAGCGGTTCCACAGGGGCCGGCGAGACCCAGTACTTC
TRBJ1-2 TRBV29-1 - TRBD1 CSVKGQEDGYTF TGCAGCGTTAAAGGACAGGAGGATGGCTACACCTTC
TRBJ2-5 TRBV14 - TRBD2 CATTLAGGGETQYF TGTGCCACCACCCTAGCGGGGGGCGGGGAGACCCAGTACTTC
TRBJ2-7 TRBV7-9 - TRBD1 CASSSDRGEQYF TGTGCCAGCAGCTCGGACAGGGGCGAGCAGTACTTC
TRBJ1-3 TRBV28 - - CASTPTGFSGNTIYF TGTGCCAGCACGCCTACGGGTTTCTCTGGAAACACCATATATTTT
TRBJ1-2 TRBV28 - TRBD1 CASSLLPGQGEGYTF TGTGCCAGCAGTTTATTACCGGGACAGGGAGAGGGCTACACCTTC
TRBJ1-2 TRBV6-5 - - CASSYSDSYGYTF TGTGCCAGCAGTTACTCGGACAGCTATGGCTACACCTTC
TRBJ2-7 TRBV28 - - CASSPTGLPIEQYF TGTGCCAGCAGTCCCACAGGACTACCTATTGAGCAGTACTTC
TRBJ2-1 TRBV7-6 - TRBD1 CASSLGQGSLYNEQFF TGTGCCAGCAGCCTTGGACAGGGCAGTCTGTACAATGAGCAGTTCTTC
TRBJ2-1 TRBV9 - - CASSATGLGPYNEQFF TGTGCCAGCAGCGCCACGGGACTGGGGCCCTACAATGAGCAGTTCTTC
TRBJ1-1 TRBV29-1 - - CSVEGSGKNTEAFF TGCAGCGTTGAAGGATCGGGGAAGAACACTGAAGCTTTCTTT
TRBJ2-2 TRBV29-1 few - CSVVPRTRGNTGELFF TGCAGCGTTGTCCCCAGGACACGCGGTAACACCGGGGAGCTGTTTTTT
TRBJ2-7 TRBV11-2 - - CASSLTLPGEQYF TGTGCCAGCAGCCTGACCCTCCCGGGGGAGCAGTACTTC
TRBJ2-2 TRBV10-3 - - CAISEVIGGTGELFF TGTGCCATCAGTGAGGTCATAGGGGGCACCGGGGAGCTGTTTTTT
TRBJ2-7 TRBV4-3 few - CASSQDWLTYEQYF TGCGCCAGCAGCCAAGATTGGCTTACCTACGAGCAGTACTTC